The source of this T cell receptor (beta chain) is a study of blood T cell repertoires in COVID-19. On the study more broadly: PBMCs, B-cell-depleted T cells, or T cells were the source of the cDNA or gDNA that made up the material.

V was cut by 4 bases and J by 0 bases, with 12 bases left in between. The CDR3 consists of 16 residues. Looked up from germline, CDR1 is KGHSH and CDR2 is LQKENI. Original analysis: Amplified reference gene primers provided the basis for estimating nucleated cell counts. Sequencing was performed with immunoSEQ multiplex PCR; in TCRdb, only in-frame clones are kept and a portion is missing. That table furnishes V, J and clone size, whereas the DNA furnished D and trimming. The data show roughly 330,000 clones, 80% to 90% seen once. Study members were between roughly 18 and 89 years old and lived in about two dozen US regions. Membership in each cohort depended on participant-reported clinical history. This clone was detected once.

The chain carries TRBV18 and TRBJ1-4; unclear D gene. The sample consisted of PBMCs or T cells enriched from blood (not recorded which). The TCR was taken from a woman aged 30 to 39 who had recovered from COVID-19. The CDR3 region is CASSLRQVATNEKLFF. The CDR3 region has the DNA TGTGCCAGCTCACTACGTCAAGTAGCAACTAATGAAAAACTGTTTTTT.